These 13 T cell receptor beta chains originate from one sample sequenced in a study of cytomegalovirus exposure and HLA in healthy donors. Primers included in the PCR were 60 Vbeta and 13 Jbeta primers. Here immunoSEQ multiplex PCR was the method, and the copy in TCRdb shows in-frame clones only, minus some. Of 100,000 to 150,000 clones listed, roughly 17% were seen once; the top ten hold approximately 2.9%. The sample was PBMCs. The receptors originated from a female donor in good health and CMV-seropositive.

J is TRBJ1-1 and V is TRBV6-1, with 8 bases lining up with TRBD1. CDR3 length equals 12 residues. Germline assignment: CDR1 MNHNS and CDR2 SASEGT. V lost 6 bases, J lost 6 bases, and 3 bases stayed unmatched. Here the CDR3 DNA reads TGTGCCAGCAGAGAGACAGGGGCTGAAGCTTTCTTT. Protein sequence: CASRETGAEAFF.

This clone was seen more than once but under ten times. The rearrangement joins TRBV7-9 to TRBJ1-1, with D possibly being TRBD1 (5 bases). Germline loops: CDR1 SEHNR, CDR2 FQNEAQ (reference sequence). V was shortened by 5 bases and J by 3 bases, with 10 bases between the two germline ends. This CDR3 is 13 amino acids long. The CDR3 loop reads CASSVKGDTEAFF. In nucleotides, the CDR3 is TGTGCCAGCAGCGTAAAAGGGGACACTGAAGCTTTCTTT.

The chain has TRBV11-2 and TRBJ1-1, with unresolved D. The CDR3 covers 16 residues. The V and J ends lost 0 bases and 4 bases respectively, with 15 bases between them. Looked up from germline, CDR1 is SGHAT and CDR2 is FQNNGV. Here the CDR3 DNA reads TGTGCCAGCAGCTTAGAGGCAGGTACTGCCCCCACTGAAGCTTTCTTT. It is translated as CASSLEAGTAPTEAFF.

This clone was recorded a few times. The chain recombines TRBV4-2 with TRBJ2-5, with 12 bases fitting TRBD2. The CDR3 has 18 residues. The germline CDR1 and CDR2 sequences are LGHNA and YNFKEQ. J was trimmed by 5 bases and V by 0 bases; bases with no gene match: 10. The CDR3: CASSQDTGLAGIRETQYF. In DNA form, the CDR3 reads TGTGCCAGCAGCCAAGATACCGGACTAGCGGGGATACGTGAGACCCAGTACTTC.

The gene calls are TRBV19 and TRBJ1-1; 9 nucleotides agree with TRBD1. Germline CDR1 is LNHDA and CDR2 is SQIVND (reference sequence). J gave up 2 bases and V 6 bases, and 1 base lay outside the gene matches. The CDR3 is 13 residues long. CDR3 bases: TGTGCCAGTAGGGGACAGGGAAACACTGAAGCTTTCTTT. Its protein product is CASRGQGNTEAFF.

The chain has TRBV29-1 and TRBJ2-1; weak D call: TRBD1 (5 bases). The CDR3 contains 10 residues. V was trimmed by 3 bases and J by 13 bases, leaving 10 bases between them. CDR1 and CDR2 (germline): SQVTM, ANQGSEA. CDR3 in DNA: TGCAGCGTTGAGTGGGGCCTACAGTTCTTC. The encoded protein is CSVEWGLQFF.

This clone came up a few times. The sample holds other DNA sequences that translate to the same CDR3. The gene calls are TRBV9 and TRBJ2-2; possibly TRBD2 for D (5 bases). The CDR3 sequence is 13 residues long. The germline CDR1 and CDR2 sequences are SGDLS and YYNGEE. V was pared by 0 bases and J by 6 bases, with 6 bases between. This CDR3 is CASSVARAGELFF. CDR3 DNA sequence: TGTGCCAGCAGCGTAGCGCGGGCCGGGGAGCTGTTTTTT.

A remark on this clone: A junction end diverges from the germline sequence, so it may reflect a read error. The same CDR3 can be traced to other DNA sequences in this sample. The gene calls are TRBV29-1 and TRBJ1-1; 8 bases line up with TRBD1. This CDR3 is 14 amino acids long. The germline V gene has CDR1 SQVTM and CDR2 ANQGSEA. The CDR3 sequence is CSVDRQGAGTEAFF. CDR3 nucleotides: TGCAGCGTTGATAGGCAGGGGGCCGGGACTGAGGCTTTCTTT.

This clone was seen a handful of times. The DNA is omitted, as the CDR3 cannot be located on it reliably, and the CDR3 follows TCRdb's listing. This chain uses TRBV5-6 with TRBJ1-2; the DNA was not used to check the table's D call, TRBD1. Termini included, the CDR3 measures 11 amino acids. Germline loops: CDR1 SGHDT, CDR2 YYEEEE. The CDR3 region is CASSWGAGTNF.

This clone was seen a few times. The J gene is TRBJ2-7, the V gene TRBV9; a possible D gene is TRBD1 (6 bases). Germline loops: CDR1 SGDLS, CDR2 YYNGEE. CDR3 length: 16 residues. V was clipped by 1 base and J by 6 bases, with 20 bases between them. For the CDR3, the DNA is TGTGCCAGCAGCGTATTAGGGGGTACAGGGATACCCGAGCAGTACTTC. Translated, it gives CASSVLGGTGIPEQYF.

The chain couples TRBV5-4 to TRBJ2-7; 8 positions match TRBD2. V lost 4 bases to trimming and J lost 3 bases; unmatched junction nucleotides: 9. The CDR3 has 15 amino acids. Germline V gene lookup returns CDR1 SGHNT and CDR2 YYREEE (reference sequence). The CDR3 is CASSRDSGSYYEQYF. The CDR3 nucleotides read TGTGCCAGCAGCCGCGACAGCGGGAGTTACTACGAGCAGTACTTC.

The J gene is TRBJ1-1, the V gene TRBV19; possibly TRBD1 for D (6 bases). CDR1 and CDR2 from the germline V gene are LNHDA and SQIVND (reference sequence). CDR3 size: 14 residues. Trimming stripped 7 bases from V and 3 bases from J, with 15 bases between. The CDR3 DNA reads as TGTGCCAGTACTTGGACAGTGGGATACACTGAAGCTTTCTTT. Amino acid sequence: CASTWTVGYTEAFF.

The sample holds a few counts of this clone. The chain couples TRBV19 to TRBJ1-5, with D tentatively TRBD1 (6 bases). The CDR3 length is 19 residues. With 0 bases removed from V and 4 bases from J, the gap between germline ends came to 22 bases. CDR1 and CDR2 (germline): LNHDA, SQIVND (reference sequence). The CDR3 sequence: CASSIDRDRSSFQNQPQHF. The CDR3 nucleotides read TGTGCCAGTAGTATAGATCGCGACAGGAGCAGCTTTCAAAATCAGCCCCAGCATTTT. The full variable domain, rest sourced from reference TRBV19 and TRBJ1-5, is DGGITQSPKYLFRKEGQNVTLSCEQNLNHDAMYWYRQDPGQGLRLIYYSQIVNDFQKGDIAEGYSVSREKKESFPLTVTSAQKNPTAFYLCASSIDRDRSSFQNQPQHFGDGTRLSIL.